This T cell receptor beta chain was recorded in a study of CD8 T cells in ankylosing spondylitis. Points from the study as a whole: Those disease-linked clones were CD8+; they were also relatively rare in peripheral blood. Ankylosing spondylitis blood appeared to carry a characteristic TCR beta motif of roughly eight highly homologous variants.

In TCRdb, the 5' RACE reads were re-called with MiXCR into one record per CDR3 protein. This repertoire shows about 540,000 distinct CDR3 sequences, 9.5% to 15% found once; its top ten account for about 6.8%. A note on this clonotype: Antigen specificity is unknown. The germline gene is not matched at one end of the junction; a read error may be the cause.

CDR1 is SGDLS, CDR2 YYNGEE, per germline. The CDR3 covers 16 residues. The chain links TRBV9 to TRBJ2-2; 9 bases are shared with TRBD2. This sequence originates from a male donor with ankylosing spondylitis. Specimen: blood, either unsorted or a sorted T cell fraction (not recorded which). The CDR3, as DNA: TGTGCCAGCAGCCCGTGGGCTAGCGGGAACCCCGGGGAGCTGTTTTTT. Translation gives CASSPWASGNPGELFF. The full variable domain, rest sourced from reference TRBV9 and TRBJ2-2, is DSGVTQTPKHLITATGQRVTLRCSPRSGDLSVYWYQQSLDQGLQFLIQYYNGEERAKGNILERFSAQQFPDLHSELNLSSLELGDSALYFCASSPWASGNPGELFFGEGSRLTVL.